A single sample gave rise to the 23 T cell receptor beta chains below, sequenced in a study of blood T cell repertoires in COVID-19. Data came from immunoSEQ multiplex PCR; TCRdb stores just in-frame clones and leaves some out. The sample has hundreds of thousands of clones, more than 80% seen once. Sequencing input: peripheral blood. These receptors were obtained from a young woman with acute or convalescent COVID-19.

To note about this clone: This sample includes further DNA sequences coding for the same CDR3. This sequence joins TRBV19 and TRBJ2-7, with TRBD1 matching 8 bases. The CDR3 runs 15 residues. Germline trimming cut 5 bases from V and 0 bases from J; bases unmatched to any gene: 6. Looked up from germline, CDR1 is LNHDA and CDR2 is SQIVND (reference sequence). For the CDR3, the DNA is TGTGCCAGTAGTCCCGGACAGGGCCACTCCTACGAGCAGTACTTC. It encodes CASSPGQGHSYEQYF.

The chain is built from TRBV6-5 and TRBJ1-2; 7 bases agree with TRBD1. The germline V gene has CDR1 MNHEY and CDR2 SVGAGI. The CDR3 is 14 amino acids. Unmatched junction bases numbered 6, after V lost 4 bases and J lost 4 bases. CDR3 sequence: CASSFQGDPYGYTF. The CDR3 nucleotides read TGTGCCAGCAGTTTTCAGGGGGACCCCTATGGCTACACCTTC.

CDR3 protein: CASSSRDRGRAGYTF. DNA for the CDR3: TGTGCCAGCAGCTCCCGGGACAGGGGAAGAGCTGGCTACACCTTC. J is TRBJ1-2 and V is TRBV7-9; 10 positions agree with TRBD1. The V gene's germline CDR1 is SEHNR and CDR2 FQNEAQ (reference sequence). The CDR3 length is 15 residues. The trim removed 4 bases at V and 7 bases at J, leaving 9 bases unmatched. Together with reference TRBV7-9 and TRBJ1-2, the CDR3 gives the full variable domain: DTGVSQNPRHKITKRGQNVTFRCDPISEHNRLYWYRQTLGQGPEFLTYFQNEAQLEKSRLLSDRFSAERPKGSFSTLEIQRTEQGDSAMYLCASSSRDRGRAGYTFGSGTRLTVV.

V gene TRBV27 combines with J gene TRBJ1-1, with TRBD1 matching over 11 bases. V lost 4 bases, J lost 4 bases, and 5 bases stayed unmatched. The CDR3 runs 15 residues. CDR1 MNHEY and CDR2 SMNVEV come from the germline V gene (reference sequence). The CDR3 DNA reads as TGTGCCAGCAGTTACAGGACAGGGGGCGGCACTGAAGCTTTCTTT. Translating it yields CASSYRTGGGTEAFF.

The rearrangement joins TRBV5-1 to TRBJ2-3; the D gene is possibly TRBD2 (6 bases). The CDR3 extends over 16 amino acids. The V gene's germline CDR1 is SGHRS and CDR2 YFSETQ. Trimming removed 2 bases at V and 6 bases at J, with 19 bases between. CDR3 nucleotide sequence: TGCGCCAGCAGCTTAGGCTCCGGGGGAAGAGGGGATACGCAGTATTTT. Translated, it gives CASSLGSGGRGDTQYF.

The CDR3 here is CASSDSERGLTNTEAFF. The CDR3 DNA sequence: TGTGCCAGCAGTGACTCGGAGAGGGGGCTGACGAACACTGAAGCTTTCTTT. V usage is TRBV6-4 and J usage is TRBJ1-1; 7 bases map to TRBD1. CDR3 size: 17 residues. CDR1 is MRHNA and CDR2 is SNTAGT in the germline V gene. V dropped 0 bases and J dropped 1; count of bases not matched to a gene: 8.

The genes are TRBV24-1 and TRBJ2-2; D is possibly TRBD2 (5 bases). Germline loops: CDR1 KGHDR, CDR2 SFDVKD. The CDR3 sequence is 14 residues long. V was shortened by 0 bases and J by 7 bases, with 8 bases between the two germline ends. For the CDR3, the DNA is TGTGCCACCAGTGATTTGAGCGGTAACGGGGAGCTGTTTTTT. It encodes CATSDLSGNGELFF.

This clone has only one observation. The chain uses TRBV11-3 and TRBJ2-7, with D possibly matching TRBD1 (6 bases). This CDR3 is built from 13 residues. Deletions cut 3 bases from V and 3 bases from J, with 9 bases between. Germline CDR1 reads SGHNT; CDR2 reads YENEEA. CDR3 in DNA: TGTGCCAGCAGCTTGACAGGAGGCTACGAGCAGTACTTC. Encoded protein: CASSLTGGYEQYF.

This clone appeared a single time. The gene calls are TRBV5-1 and TRBJ2-2; weak D call: TRBD1 (6 bases). The CDR3 loop spans 16 amino acids. The germline CDR1 and CDR2 sequences are SGHRS and YFSETQ. V was trimmed by 4 bases and J by 6 bases, leaving 19 bases between them. Here the CDR3 reads CASSHGSLQGSGELFF. The CDR3 DNA reads as TGCGCCAGCAGCCACGGAAGCTTACAGGGATCCGGGGAGCTGTTTTTT. The full variable domain, completed using reference TRBV5-1 and TRBJ2-2, is KAGVTQTPRYLIKTRGQQVTLSCSPISGHRSVSWYQQTPGQGLQFLFEYFSETQRNKGNFPGRFSGRQFSNSRSEMNVSTLELGDSALYLCASSHGSLQGSGELFFGEGSRLTVL.

The rearrangement joins TRBV5-8 to TRBJ1-2; D not certain. The ends were cut back, 0 bases at V and 4 bases at J, with 13 bases in the middle. Germline CDR1 SGHTS, CDR2 YDEGEE. The CDR3 is 15 residues long. The CDR3 DNA reads TGTGCCAGCAGCTTGGTAGTCAGGAAAAGCTATGGCTACACCTTC. It translates to CASSLVVRKSYGYTF.

V and J are TRBV12-3 or TRBV12-4 and TRBJ1-1; 7 bases map to TRBD1. CDR3 length equals 13 residues. Losses at the gene ends were 0 bases for V and 11 bases for J; bases not matched to a gene: 6. This chain's CDR3 is CASSLAKGTEAFF. The CDR3 bases are TGTGCCAGCAGTTTAGCAAAGGGGACAGAGGCTTTCTTT.

This sequence joins TRBV7-2 and TRBJ2-7, with 9 bases lining up with TRBD2. V was pared by 5 bases and J by 2 bases, with 13 bases of the junction left unmatched. Per germline, CDR1 SGHTA and CDR2 FQGNSA. There are 17 residues in the CDR3. The CDR3 bases are TGTGCCAGCAGCCCACAAGGGGTAGCGGGGGATCCCTACGAGCAGTACTTC. This gives the protein CASSPQGVAGDPYEQYF.

The chain employs TRBV10-3 and TRBJ2-2; D is ambiguous. The V gene's germline CDR1 is ENHRY and CDR2 SYGVKD. V lost 2 bases and J lost 0, with 4 bases in between. The CDR3 is made up of 14 amino acids. For the CDR3, the DNA is TGTGCCATCAGTGAGCCGGCGAACACCGGGGAGCTGTTTTTT. This gives the protein CAISEPANTGELFF.

The chain uses TRBV6-4 and TRBJ1-5, with D possibly matching TRBD1 (6 bases). The CDR3 loop spans 14 amino acids. Germline assignment: CDR1 MRHNA and CDR2 SNTAGT. V was trimmed by 2 bases and J by 4 bases, leaving 9 bases between them. The CDR3 is CASSDQGRNQPQHF. CDR3 DNA: TGTGCCAGCAGTGACCAGGGGCGAAATCAGCCCCAGCATTTT.

The V and J genes are TRBV6-5 and TRBJ1-2, with D unclear. The germline V gene encodes CDR1 MNHEY and CDR2 SVGAGI. This CDR3 contains 15 residues. V lost 4 bases, J lost 4 bases, and 16 bases lay in between. CDR3 loop: CASSSTGRGVYGYTF. In nucleotides, the CDR3 is TGTGCCAGCAGTTCGACCGGACGGGGAGTCTATGGCTACACCTTC.

V is TRBV21-1 and J is TRBJ2-2; the listed D gene, TRBD1, was not tested against the DNA. TRBV21-1 is a pseudogene. The CDR3 has 14 residues. CDR3: CASSKERGSGELFF. CDR3 sequence (DNA): TGTGCCAGCAGCAAAGAAAGGGGTAGCGGGGAGCTGTTTTTT.

The J gene is TRBJ1-2, the V gene TRBV28, with 8 bases matching TRBD1. This CDR3 comprises 15 residues. The V gene end was trimmed by 5 bases and the J gene end by 8 bases; junction bases not matched to a gene: 13. From germline, CDR1 is MDHEN and CDR2 SYDVKM. The CDR3 loop is CASSPSGQGVGGYTF. CDR3 coding DNA: TGTGCCAGCAGTCCCTCAGGACAGGGAGTAGGGGGCTACACCTTC.

The DNA of the CDR3 is TGTGCCAGCAGTAGGGACATTGGGGGGGACACTGAAGCTTTCTTT. Translated, it gives CASSRDIGGDTEAFF. This chain connects TRBV6-6 to TRBJ1-1; tentative D call: TRBD1 (6 bases). V lost 5 bases and J lost 3, with 16 bases in between. The CDR3 has 15 residues. Per the germline V gene, CDR1 is MNHNY and CDR2 is SVGAGI (reference sequence).

CDR3 sequence: CASSYGDAGEDYGYTF. The CDR3 nucleotides are TGTGCCAGCAGTTACGGGGATGCGGGGGAGGACTATGGCTACACCTTC. The rearrangement uses TRBV6-8 and TRBJ1-2, with D maybe TRBD1 (5 bases). Trimming took 2 bases from V and 3 from J, leaving 16 bases between them. The CDR3 is 16 residues long. Germline V gene sequence: CDR1 MNHGY, CDR2 SAAAGT.

With regard to this clone: Other nucleotide sequences in the sample specify the same CDR3. The DNA of the CDR3 is TGTGCCAGCAGTTTGACAGCTCTGAACACTGAAGCTTTCTTT. This gives the protein CASSLTALNTEAFF. This chain uses TRBV27 with TRBJ1-1; D may be TRBD1 (5 bases). Trimming pared 3 bases from V and 0 bases from J, leaving 8 bases between. The CDR3 has 14 residues. In germline, CDR1 is MNHEY, CDR2 SMNVEV (reference sequence).

With respect to this clone: Other DNA sequences from this sample encode an identical CDR3 as well. The chain is built from TRBV7-2 and TRBJ1-5; tentative D call: TRBD1 (5 bases). In germline, CDR1 is SGHTA, CDR2 FQGNSA. CDR3 size: 16 residues. Trimming stripped 3 bases from V and 1 base from J, with 13 bases between. The CDR3: CASSFIAGPSNQPQHF. The DNA for the CDR3 is TGTGCCAGCAGCTTTATCGCAGGGCCCAGCAATCAGCCCCAGCATTTT.

The chain links TRBV28 to TRBJ2-7; a possible D gene is TRBD1 (5 bases). V gave up 6 bases and J gave up 4 bases, with 13 bases separating them. This CDR3 contains 13 residues. The germline CDR1 and CDR2 sequences are MDHEN and SYDVKM. CDR3 DNA sequence: TGTGCCAGCAGGCAGCCCCAGGGTTACGAGCAGTACTTC. Translating it yields CASRQPQGYEQYF.

The rearrangement joins TRBV20-1 to TRBJ2-7; 7 bases align to TRBD1. The germline CDR1 and CDR2 sequences are DFQATT and SNEGSKA (reference sequence). J gave up 3 bases and V 3 bases, and 2 bases lay outside the gene matches. The CDR3 spans 12 residues. The chain's CDR3 is CSASGTDYEQYF. The CDR3 DNA sequence: TGCAGTGCTAGTGGGACAGACTACGAGCAGTACTTC.